These 4 T cell receptor beta chains originate from one sample sequenced in a study of cytomegalovirus exposure and HLA in healthy donors. It was with 60 Vbeta and 13 Jbeta primers that the PCR ran. The method was immunoSEQ multiplex PCR; TCRdb's version includes in-frame clones alone and lacks a portion of them. The profile covers about 140,000 clones, with 60% to 80% appearing a single time and about 1.7% taken by the ten largest. The sample comprised PBMCs. The source is a female donor in good health and CMV-seronegative.

V gene TRBV5-6 combines with J gene TRBJ2-7, with a tentative D call TRBD1 (6 bases). CDR1 SGHDT and CDR2 YYEEEE come from the germline V gene. Trimming stripped 4 bases from V and 4 bases from J, with 9 bases between. CDR3 length: 12 amino acids. CDR3 sequence: CASSNREYEQYF. The CDR3 DNA sequence: TGTGCCAGCAGCAACAGGGAATACGAGCAGTACTTC.

This chain uses TRBV5-5 with TRBJ2-5, with a tentative D call TRBD2 (5 bases). Trimming stripped 1 base from V and 2 bases from J, with 9 bases between. CDR3 size: 14 residues. The germline CDR1 and CDR2 sequences are SGHKS and YYEKEE (reference sequence). Here the CDR3 DNA reads TGTGCCAGCAGCTTGTCACTAGGGCAAGAGACCCAGTACTTC. It yields the protein CASSLSLGQETQYF. The complete variable domain, with remaining parts taken from reference TRBV5-5 and TRBJ2-5, reads DAGVTQSPTHLIKTRGQQVTLRCSPISGHKSVSWYQQVLGQGPQFIFQYYEKEERGRGNFPDRFSARQFPNYSSELNVNALLLGDSALYLCASSLSLGQETQYFGPGTRLLVL.

The rearrangement uses TRBV19 and TRBJ2-5, with 8 bases aligning to TRBD1. This CDR3 has 14 amino acids. After removal of 5 bases from V and 1 base from J, the junction contained 3 bases not matched to a gene. Germline CDR1 LNHDA, CDR2 SQIVND (reference sequence). CDR3 sequence reads: CASSHDRGQETQYF. DNA of the CDR3: TGTGCCAGTAGTCACGACAGGGGCCAAGAGACCCAGTACTTC.

The rearrangement uses TRBV25-1 and TRBJ2-5; 8 nucleotides match TRBD1. Trimming at V came to 8 bases and at J to 2 bases, leaving 10 bases not matched to a gene. This CDR3 is built from 15 residues. Germline values: CDR1 MGHDK, CDR2 SYGVNS. The CDR3: CASSNPDREQETQYF. The CDR3 DNA is TGTGCCAGCTCCAACCCGGACAGGGAGCAAGAGACCCAGTACTTC.